This TCR beta chain was sequenced for a study of metastatic and nonmetastatic thyroid tumors. Study in general: Across peripheral blood and tumor or nodule tissue samples taken from malignant and benign thyroid patients, the repertoires were compared with one another.

Germline V lookup: CDR1 MNHEY, CDR2 SVGEGT. CDR3 length: 15 amino acids. The V and J ends lost 5 bases and 4 bases, in that order; junction bases with no gene match: 8. TCRdb recomputed clones from the PCR reads via MiXCR. The table records 35,000 to 55,000 clones, approximately 3% of them present only once. Every patient was untreated before thyroid surgery. The source material was blood. This TCR came from a female donor with papillary thyroid cancer or a benign thyroid nodule (not recorded which). Some clones in this sample may be carry-over from other donors' samples. V and J are TRBV6-2 or TRBV6-3 and TRBJ2-7, with TRBD1 identical over 10 bases. CDR3 sequence: CASSGRDRGRYEQYF. For the CDR3, the DNA is TGTGCCAGCAGTGGGCGGGACAGGGGTCGATACGAGCAGTACTTC.